This T cell receptor (beta chain) was found in a study of cytomegalovirus exposure and HLA in healthy donors. Study as a whole: Among over 300 genotyped donors, around 80% fell in the Caucasian-associated ancestry cluster.

PCR amplification relied on 60 Vbeta primers (plus 13 Jbeta primers). TCRdb's copy holds only in-frame clones and misses some; the assay was immunoSEQ multiplex PCR. Of 150,000 to 200,000 clones listed, 60% to 80% are singletons. The CDR3 covers 14 residues. Germline CDR1 reads MDHEN; CDR2 reads SYDVKM. Trimming removed 6 bases at V and 0 bases at J, with 11 bases between. The chain is built from TRBV28 and TRBJ2-5; D uncertain. What was sequenced was PBMCs. This clonotype originated in a man in his forties or fifties in good health and CMV-seropositive. The CDR3: CASSQPRYQETQYF. The CDR3 bases are TGTGCCAGCAGCCAACCACGGTACCAAGAGACCCAGTACTTC. Full variable domain (rest looked up from reference TRBV28 and TRBJ2-5): DVKVTQSSRYLVKRTGEKVFLECVQDMDHENMFWYRQDPGLGLRLIYFSYDVKMKEKGDIPEGYSVSREKKERFSLILESASTNQTSMYLCASSQPRYQETQYFGPGTRLLVL.